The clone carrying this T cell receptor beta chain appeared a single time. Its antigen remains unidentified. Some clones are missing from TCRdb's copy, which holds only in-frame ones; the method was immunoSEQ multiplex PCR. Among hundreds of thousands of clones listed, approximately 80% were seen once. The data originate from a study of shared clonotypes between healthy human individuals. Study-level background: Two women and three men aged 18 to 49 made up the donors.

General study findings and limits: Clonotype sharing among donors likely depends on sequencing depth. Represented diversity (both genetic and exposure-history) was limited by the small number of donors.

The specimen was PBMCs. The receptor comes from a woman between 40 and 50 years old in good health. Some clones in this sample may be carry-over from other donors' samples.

CDR3: CASRSEPTGELFF. The CDR3 DNA follows: TGTGCCAGCAGATCAGAACCCACCGGGGAGCTGTTTTTT. The rearrangement joins TRBV6-4 to TRBJ2-2; D gene unclear. Per the germline V gene, CDR1 is MRHNA and CDR2 is SNTAGT. Trimming shortened V by 6 bases and J by 4 bases, and 9 bases separated the two germline ends. This CDR3 spans 13 amino acids.